These 25 T cell receptor beta chains were sequenced from one sample in a study of T cell responses to AZD1222 COVID-19 vaccine. Produced via immunoSEQ multiplex PCR; TCRdb's table is partial and in-frame only. The sample includes around 96,000 clones, 75% to 95% of them seen just once. The material sequenced was peripheral blood, taken 28 days after the second AZD1222 dose. These receptors were collected from an adult who received the AZD1222 COVID-19 vaccine.

The V gene is TRBV21-1, the J gene TRBJ1-5. TRBV21-1 is a pseudogene segment. The CDR3 loop spans 18 amino acids. The CDR3 reads CASSKAGDSQGHDQPQHF. The CDR3 bases are TGTGCCAGCAGCAAAGCGGGGGACTCGCAGGGTCATGATCAGCCCCAGCATTTT.

V gene TRBV3-1 (or the pseudogene TRBV3-2) combines with J gene TRBJ1-3; no firm D call. V was trimmed by 0 bases and J by 1 base, leaving 10 bases between them. The CDR3 spans 16 residues. The germline V gene has CDR1 LGHDT and CDR2 YNNKEL (reference sequence). CDR3 bases: TGTGCCAGCAGCCAAGATCACCGGGTATCTGGAAACACCATATATTTT. Protein: CASSQDHRVSGNTIYF.

The chain uses TRBV27 and TRBJ1-5; possible D gene TRBD1, 5 bases. The CDR3 covers 16 residues. Per germline, CDR1 MNHEY and CDR2 SMNVEV (reference sequence). Trimming removed 6 bases at V and 2 bases at J, with 17 bases between. The CDR3 nucleotides are TGTGCCAGCAGCCTAAGGGGCCAGCGCGGCAATCAGCCCCAGCATTTT. This encodes CASSLRGQRGNQPQHF.

The rearrangement joins TRBV30 to TRBJ1-3; D not resolved. V lost 0 bases to trimming and J lost 0 bases, with 15 bases between them. CDR1 is GTSNPN, CDR2 SVGIG, per germline (reference sequence). The CDR3 has 17 amino acids. CDR3 bases: TGTGCCTGGAGTGTACCCCCTCGGGATTACTCTGGAAACACCATATATTTT. Translating it yields CAWSVPPRDYSGNTIYF.

The chain combines TRBV7-2 with TRBJ2-7; TRBD1 aligns across 9 bases. CDR1 SGHTA and CDR2 FQGNSA come from the germline V gene. This CDR3 region has 16 residues. J lost 2 bases, V lost 3 bases, and 8 bases had no gene match. The DNA of the CDR3 is TGTGCCAGCAGCTTGGGGGGACAGGGCAAAACCTACGAGCAGTACTTC. It codes for CASSLGGQGKTYEQYF.

The rearrangement uses TRBV2 and TRBJ1-2, with 7 bases fitting TRBD1. The junction had 10 bases not matched to a gene; V was cut back by 9 bases and J by 0 bases. CDR3 length: 15 amino acids. The germline gives CDR1 SNHLY, CDR2 FYNNEI. The CDR3 reads CARRQGLDTNYGYTF. In DNA form, the CDR3 reads TGTGCCAGGAGACAGGGTCTCGACACTAACTATGGCTACACCTTC.

The V call is TRBV5-4, the J call TRBJ2-5, with D possibly being TRBD2 (7 bases). Germline CDR1 reads SGHNT; CDR2 reads YYREEE (reference sequence). With 4 bases removed from V and 2 bases from J, the gap between germline ends came to 18 bases. This CDR3 region has 16 residues. This CDR3 reads CASSLGASGRQETQYF. In DNA, the CDR3 is TGTGCCAGCAGCCTGGGGGCTAGCGGCAGGCAAGAGACCCAGTACTTC. The full variable domain, with the rest looked up from reference TRBV5-4 and TRBJ2-5, is ETGVTQSPTHLIKTRGQQVTLRCSSQSGHNTVSWYQQALGQGPQFIFQYYREEENGRGNFPPRFSGLQFPNYSSELNVNALELDDSALYLCASSLGASGRQETQYFGPGTRLLVL.

The CDR3 loop is CASRRTGQASGYGYTF. The CDR3, as DNA: TGTGCCAGTAGGCGAACAGGGCAGGCCTCTGGCTATGGCTACACCTTC. The chain combines TRBV19 with TRBJ1-2; possibly TRBD1 for D (6 bases). CDR3 size: 16 residues. Germline loops: CDR1 LNHDA, CDR2 SQIVND (reference sequence). V lost 6 bases, J lost 4 bases, and 21 bases lay in between.

The V gene is TRBV24-1, the J gene TRBJ2-3, with 7 positions matching TRBD2. Germline-derived CDR1 and CDR2 are KGHDR and SFDVKD. The CDR3 has 18 residues. V was pared by 2 bases and J by 3 bases, with 13 bases of the junction left unmatched. CDR3 sequence reads: CATSDSGRSGGLTDTQYF. The CDR3 DNA follows: TGTGCCACCAGTGATTCCGGACGGTCCGGGGGGTTGACAGATACGCAGTATTTT.

The gene calls are TRBV12-3 or TRBV12-4 and TRBJ2-1; unclear D gene. The CDR3 consists of 11 residues. The V and J ends lost 7 bases and 4 bases respectively, with 5 bases between them. CDR3 coding DNA: TGTGCCAGCACCCTTTACAATGAGCAGTTCTTC. Protein sequence: CASTLYNEQFF.

This sequence joins TRBV20-1 and TRBJ1-4, with D unresolved. The CDR3 spans 11 residues. Trimming stripped 3 bases from V and 7 bases from J, with 6 bases between. CDR1 is DFQATT and CDR2 is SNEGSKA in the germline V gene (reference sequence). As DNA, the CDR3 is TGCAGTGCTAGGATCTTTGAAAAACTGTTTTTT. Its translation is CSARIFEKLFF.

V is TRBV19 and J is TRBJ1-3, with D uncertain. This CDR3 contains 12 residues. Germline V lookup: CDR1 LNHDA, CDR2 SQIVND (reference sequence). Deletions cut 7 bases from V and 4 bases from J, with 8 bases between. The CDR3 sequence is CASTIRGNTIYF. Here the CDR3 DNA reads TGTGCCAGTACGATCAGAGGAAACACCATATATTTT. The entire variable domain, with the rest obtained from reference TRBV19 and TRBJ1-3, is as follows: DGGITQSPKYLFRKEGQNVTLSCEQNLNHDAMYWYRQDPGQGLRLIYYSQIVNDFQKGDIAEGYSVSREKKESFPLTVTSAQKNPTAFYLCASTIRGNTIYFGEGSWLTVV.

CDR3 sequence (DNA): TGTGCCAGCAGCCAAGACTTCCAGGCTTCACCCCTCCACTTT. Protein: CASSQDFQASPLHF. The rearrangement uses TRBV3-1 (or the pseudogene TRBV3-2) and TRBJ1-6; D unclear. The V gene's germline CDR1 is LGHDT and CDR2 YNNKEL (reference sequence). Between the trimmed V and J ends, which lost 0 bases and 9 bases, there was a span of 9 bases. The CDR3 spans 14 residues.

CDR3 DNA: TGTGCCAGCAGCTCCGGGATCTATGGCTACACCTTC. It is translated as CASSSGIYGYTF. V and J are TRBV9 and TRBJ1-2; no definite D call. The V gene lost 4 bases and the J gene lost 4 bases, with 8 bases spanning the gap. This CDR3 contains 12 residues. Germline CDR1 is SGDLS and CDR2 is YYNGEE.

The gene calls are TRBV6-6 and TRBJ1-1; 7 bases align to TRBD1. This CDR3 is 16 amino acids long. Germline assignment: CDR1 MNHNY and CDR2 SVGAGI (reference sequence). The V segment lost 6 bases and the J segment 7 bases; nucleotides outside the gene matches: 17. The CDR3 DNA follows: TGTGCCAGCAGCACGGGGGAATCCAGGGGGAGGGTTGAAGCTTTCTTT. This encodes CASSTGESRGRVEAFF.

V usage is TRBV5-6 and J usage is TRBJ2-1; the match to TRBD2 covers 8 bases. The germline V gene has CDR1 SGHDT and CDR2 YYEEEE. V gave up 4 bases and J gave up 3 bases; unmatched junction bases: 9. There are 16 residues in the CDR3. The CDR3: CASSPGGSGVYNEQFF. CDR3 nucleotide sequence: TGTGCCAGCAGCCCTGGCGGTAGCGGGGTCTACAATGAGCAGTTCTTC. The full variable domain, its missing parts supplied by reference TRBV5-6 and TRBJ2-1, is DAGVTQSPTHLIKTRGQQVTLRCSPKSGHDTVSWYQQALGQGPQFIFQYYEEEERQRGNFPDRFSGHQFPNYSSELNVNALLLGDSALYLCASSPGGSGVYNEQFFGPGTRLTVL.

The chain recombines TRBV5-1 with TRBJ2-1; D might be TRBD1 (5 bases). The CDR3 has 15 amino acids. Germline V gene sequence: CDR1 SGHRS, CDR2 YFSETQ. Trimming left V 0 bases short and J 5 bases short, with 12 bases between. The CDR3 loop is CASSLGVMGHNEQFF. Here the CDR3 DNA reads TGCGCCAGCAGCTTGGGAGTGATGGGGCACAATGAGCAGTTCTTC.

This chain connects TRBV19 to TRBJ1-1; a weak D match, TRBD1 (5 bases). This CDR3 spans 15 amino acids. CDR1 is LNHDA and CDR2 is SQIVND in the germline V gene (reference sequence). Between the trimmed V and J ends, which lost 3 bases and 0 bases, there was a span of 11 bases. The CDR3 loop reads CASSMAGSLNTEAFF. The CDR3 DNA follows: TGTGCCAGTAGTATGGCAGGGTCTCTGAACACTGAAGCTTTCTTT.

Here the CDR3 reads CASGRRKNTGELFF. Here the CDR3 DNA reads TGTGCCAGCGGGCGGAGAAAGAACACCGGGGAGCTGTTTTTT. The chain joins TRBV7-3 to TRBJ2-2; D is ambiguous. Between the trimmed V and J ends, which lost 8 bases and 1 base, there was a span of 11 bases. CDR1 is SGHTA, CDR2 FQGTGA, per germline. CDR3 size: 14 residues.

The CDR3 loop reads CASSLAGRHNEQFF. As DNA, the CDR3 is TGCGCCAGCAGCTTGGCGGGGCGACACAATGAGCAGTTCTTC. V usage is TRBV5-1 and J usage is TRBJ2-1, with D perhaps given as TRBD1 or TRBD2 (5 bases each). V lost 0 bases to trimming and J lost 5 bases, with 9 bases between them. There are 14 residues in the CDR3. In germline, CDR1 is SGHRS, CDR2 YFSETQ. The whole variable domain, remainder taken from reference TRBV5-1 and TRBJ2-1, is KAGVTQTPRYLIKTRGQQVTLSCSPISGHRSVSWYQQTPGQGLQFLFEYFSETQRNKGNFPGRFSGRQFSNSRSEMNVSTLELGDSALYLCASSLAGRHNEQFFGPGTRLTVL.

This clone appeared a single time. This rearrangement joins TRBV9 to TRBJ2-1; D is unresolved. The CDR3 runs 15 residues. The V gene lost 3 bases and the J gene lost 6 bases, with 16 bases spanning the gap. Germline V gives CDR1 SGDLS, CDR2 YYNGEE. CDR3 amino acids: CASSALVIPGNEQFF. The CDR3 DNA follows: TGTGCCAGCAGCGCCCTAGTGATCCCCGGCAATGAGCAGTTCTTC.

This clone was counted a single time. The genes are TRBV5-4 and TRBJ1-2; D is uncertain. V was clipped by 2 bases and J by 8 bases, with 4 bases between them. CDR1 SGHNT and CDR2 YYREEE come from the germline V gene (reference sequence). The CDR3 extends over 10 amino acids. CDR3: CASSFWGYTF. The DNA for the CDR3 is TGTGCCAGCAGCTTCTGGGGCTACACCTTC.

This chain connects TRBV30 to TRBJ1-5; the D gene is possibly TRBD1 (5 bases). Trimming left V 3 bases short and J 2 bases short, with 11 bases between. From germline, CDR1 is GTSNPN and CDR2 SVGIG (reference sequence). There are 14 residues in the CDR3. CDR3 sequence: CAWSRDLGNQPQHF. Written as DNA, the CDR3 is TGTGCCTGGAGCAGGGATCTAGGCAATCAGCCCCAGCATTTT.

The V and J genes are TRBV28 and TRBJ2-7, with TRBD1 matching 8 bases. The CDR3 covers 13 residues. Germline CDR1 is MDHEN and CDR2 is SYDVKM. Trimming at V came to 10 bases and at J to 2 bases, leaving 7 bases not matched to a gene. In DNA, the CDR3 is TGTGCCACCTCACCGGGACAGGCCTACGAGCAGTACTTC. Translating it yields CATSPGQAYEQYF.

This rearrangement joins TRBV6-6 to TRBJ1-1; TRBD1 agrees at 8 bases. V gave up 2 bases and J gave up 3 bases; unmatched junction bases: 5. CDR3 length equals 15 residues. CDR1 and CDR2 from the germline V gene are MNHNY and SVGAGI (reference sequence). CDR3 sequence: CASSYTGQGYTEAFF. As DNA, the CDR3 is TGTGCCAGCAGTTACACTGGACAGGGATACACTGAAGCTTTCTTT.